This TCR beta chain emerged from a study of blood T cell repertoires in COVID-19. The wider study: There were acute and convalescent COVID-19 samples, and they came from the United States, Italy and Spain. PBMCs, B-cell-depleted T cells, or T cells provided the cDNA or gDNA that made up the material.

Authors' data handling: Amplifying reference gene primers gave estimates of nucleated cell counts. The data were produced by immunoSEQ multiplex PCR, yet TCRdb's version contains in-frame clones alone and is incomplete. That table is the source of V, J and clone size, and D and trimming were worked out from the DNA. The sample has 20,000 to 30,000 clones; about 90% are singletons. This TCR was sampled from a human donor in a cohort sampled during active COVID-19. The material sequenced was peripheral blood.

CDR3 protein: CASSPRAGTGFNEQFF. The CDR3 nucleotides are TGTGCCAGCAGCCCCCGGGCTGGGACTGGTTTCAATGAGCAGTTCTTC. The J gene is TRBJ2-1, the V gene TRBV5-4, with D possibly matching TRBD2 (6 bases). Germline V gene lookup returns CDR1 SGHNT and CDR2 YYREEE (reference sequence). The V gene lost 4 bases and the J gene lost 6 bases, with 20 bases spanning the gap. The CDR3 totals 16 residues.